Listed below are T cell receptor beta chains from one sample, sequenced in a study of response to subunit inactivated influenza vaccine. Via MiXCR, TCRdb re-called the RT-PCR reads, giving one row per CDR3 protein. The sample has about 570,000 distinct CDR3 sequences; around 11% are singletons. The same data also went into a second study, on T cells expressing NK-cell markers.

The specimen was PBMCs from blood, collected on the day of vaccination. The receptors were gathered from a man in his forties or fifties who received an inactivated influenza vaccine. Each CDR3 is given with its conserved first and last residue. The D gene is left open where the match is weak. Size is stated for part of the rows, as once, few or many counts, or as a class when the clone is expanded.

TRBD1	TRBV28	15	TRBJ1-4	NA	CASRDGTATNEKLFF	TGTGCCAGCAGGGACGGGACAGCAACTAATGAAAAACTGTTTTTT
NA	TRBV2	17	TRBJ2-3	NA	CASSPGWGGSLTDTQYF	TGTGCCAGCAGTCCCGGCTGGGGGGGCAGCCTCACAGATACGCAGTATTTT
TRBD2	TRBV12-3/TRBV12-4	14	TRBJ2-1	many	CASTPTSAGEEQFF	TGTGCCAGCACCCCGACTAGCGCGGGGGAGGAGCAGTTCTTC
TRBD2	TRBV5-1	17	TRBJ2-7	few	CASSLPSRAGSSYEQYF	TGCGCCAGCAGCTTACCATCCCGAGCGGGGAGCTCCTACGAGCAGTACTTC
TRBD1	TRBV29-1	17	TRBJ1-1	few	CSVDRGVRGQGNTEAFF	TGCAGCGTTGATCGCGGTGTCAGGGGGCAGGGGAACACTGAAGCTTTCTTT
NA	TRBV4-3	15	TRBJ2-5	few	CASSQDKGVFETQYF	TGCGCCAGCAGCCAAGATAAGGGAGTGTTTGAGACCCAGTACTTC
NA	TRBV4-2	16	TRBJ2-3	NA	CASSQVTSRSADTQYF	TGTGCCAGCAGCCAGGTGACTAGTAGATCGGCAGATACGCAGTATTTT
TRBD1	TRBV29-1	14	TRBJ1-6	many	CSAGTGGIGSPLHF	TGCAGCGCAGGGACAGGGGGGATCGGATCACCCCTCCACTTT
NA	TRBV7-2	14	TRBJ2-3	NA	CASCVGGFTDTQYF	TGTGCCAGCTGCGTGGGGGGTTTCACAGATACGCAGTATTTT
TRBD2	TRBV5-1	15	TRBJ2-7	few	CASSYTSGATYEQYF	TGCGCCAGCAGCTACACTAGCGGGGCCACCTACGAGCAGTACTTC
NA	TRBV9	16	TRBJ2-1	few	CASSDPYPGVHNEQFF	TGTGCCAGCAGCGACCCCTATCCGGGGGTCCACAATGAGCAGTTCTTC
NA	TRBV20-1	14	TRBJ2-7	few	CSARDRARAYEQYF	TGCAGTGCTAGAGATAGGGCCCGAGCCTACGAGCAGTACTTC
TRBD2	TRBV28	15	TRBJ2-3	many	CASSLAGRGTDTQYF	TGTGCCAGCAGCCTAGCGGGTCGGGGCACAGATACGCAGTATTTT
NA	TRBV7-9	14	TRBJ2-1	medium-sized	CASSLLQNSNEQFF	TGTGCCAGCAGCTTACTTCAGAATAGCAATGAGCAGTTCTTC
NA	TRBV12-3/TRBV12-4	13	TRBJ2-1	few	CASSSGAVDEQFF	TGTGCCAGCAGTTCGGGGGCTGTCGATGAGCAGTTCTTC
NA	TRBV15	15	TRBJ2-5	once	CATSRDRGFFETQYF	TGTGCCACCAGCAGAGACAGGGGATTTTTTGAGACCCAGTACTTC
TRBD2	TRBV4-2	16	TRBJ2-1	few	CASSQGTSVSYNEQFF	TGTGCCAGCAGCCAAGGGACTAGCGTCTCCTACAATGAGCAGTTCTTC
TRBD1	TRBV19	14	TRBJ1-5	few	CASSPGQGFQPQHF	TGTGCCAGTAGTCCTGGACAGGGGTTTCAGCCCCAGCATTTT
NA	TRBV7-2	15	TRBJ2-2	NA	CASSPVRSVNGELFF	TGTGCCAGCAGCCCGGTTAGGTCGGTAAACGGGGAGCTGTTTTTT
TRBD1	TRBV5-1	15	TRBJ2-2	many	CASSPWDRGPGELFF	TGCGCCAGCAGCCCCTGGGACAGGGGTCCCGGGGAGCTGTTTTTT
NA	TRBV10-3	14	TRBJ2-5	NA	CAISGRGDLETQYF	TGTGCCATCAGTGGTAGGGGTGATTTAGAGACCCAGTACTTC
NA	TRBV3-1	16	TRBJ2-1	few	CASSQSRAFSYNEQFF	TGTGCCAGCAGCCAAAGCCGGGCGTTCTCCTACAATGAGCAGTTCTTC
NA	TRBV12-3/TRBV12-4	14	TRBJ2-7	few	CASSFWDGTYEQYF	TGTGCCAGCAGTTTCTGGGACGGCACCTACGAGCAGTACTTC
TRBD2	TRBV10-3	13	TRBJ2-7	NA	CAISRRESDEQYF	TGTGCCATCAGTAGGCGGGAGAGCGACGAGCAGTACTTC
TRBD2	TRBV20-1	16	TRBJ2-3	few	CSAPGLAGGPKDTQYF	TGCAGTGCCCCTGGACTAGCGGGAGGCCCCAAAGATACGCAGTATTTT
NA	TRBV4-3	15	TRBJ2-7	NA	CASSHAIGSSYEQYF	TGCGCCAGCAGCCATGCCATCGGGAGCTCCTACGAGCAGTACTTC
NA	TRBV5-1	16	TRBJ2-2	few	CASRLNGGANTGELFF	TGCGCCAGCAGACTCAATGGGGGCGCGAACACCGGGGAGCTGTTTTTT
NA	TRBV5-1	16	TRBJ2-7	NA	CASSLVLPGTFHEQYF	TGCGCCAGCAGCTTGGTTTTGCCAGGGACCTTCCACGAGCAGTACTTC
NA	TRBV5-1	16	TRBJ1-3	few	CASSLVPGAAGNTIYF	TGCGCCAGCAGCTTGGTGCCGGGGGCGGCAGGAAACACCATATATTTT
TRBD1	TRBV19	14	TRBJ2-3	NA	CASRTGYSTDTQYF	TGTGCCAGTCGGACAGGGTATAGCACAGATACGCAGTATTTT
NA	TRBV7-2	16	TRBJ1-5	NA	CASSAAGEVGNQPQHF	TGTGCCAGCTCAGCGGCGGGGGAAGTGGGCAATCAGCCCCAGCATTTT
TRBD1	TRBV6-5	15	TRBJ1-5	NA	CSSSYGQGNLQPQHF	TGTTCCAGCAGTTACGGACAGGGAAATTTACAGCCCCAGCATTTT
NA	TRBV10-3	16	TRBJ1-2	few	CAISESLGRELYGYTF	TGTGCCATCAGTGAGTCGCTGGGAAGGGAATTATATGGCTACACCTTC
TRBD2	TRBV9	16	TRBJ2-7	few	CASSTSGTSGLYEQYF	TGTGCCAGCAGCACCTCCGGGACTAGCGGACTATACGAGCAGTACTTC
TRBD2	TRBV5-1	19	TRBJ2-1	few	CASSLVGTSGRRSYNEQFF	TGCGCCAGCAGCTTAGTCGGGACTAGCGGGAGGAGATCCTACAATGAGCAGTTCTTC
NA	TRBV20-1	13	TRBJ2-7	many	CSAEGGRVYEQYF	TGCAGTGCTGAGGGTGGCAGGGTCTACGAGCAGTACTTC
NA	TRBV5-1	14	TRBJ2-4	NA	CASSLGQDPNIQYF	TGCGCCAGCAGCTTGGGTCAAGACCCAAACATTCAGTACTTC
NA	TRBV6-2/TRBV6-3	15	TRBJ1-5	few	CASSYGGESNQPQHF	TGTGCCAGCAGTTACGGGGGAGAGAGCAATCAGCCCCAGCATTTT
NA	TRBV27	16	TRBJ2-3	many	CASSLLGGVFTDTQYF	TGTGCCAGCAGTTTACTTGGGGGAGTCTTCACAGATACGCAGTATTTT
NA	TRBV28	15	TRBJ2-7	many	CASSLWGPSSYEQYF	TGTGCCAGCAGTTTGTGGGGCCCGTCATCCTACGAGCAGTACTTC
NA	TRBV20-1	13	TRBJ2-7	NA	CSASPRAPYEQYF	TGCAGTGCTAGCCCCCGGGCCCCCTACGAGCAGTACTTC